This T cell receptor (beta chain) was captured by sequencing in a study of cytomegalovirus exposure and HLA in healthy donors. Measured with immunoSEQ multiplex PCR; TCRdb has only the in-frame clones, and not every one. The sample holds some 68,000 clones, around 97% seen once. CDR3 length: 14 residues. Germline CDR1 is SGHNT and CDR2 is YENEEA. Trimming pared 4 bases from V and 2 bases from J, leaving 9 bases between. The chain carries TRBV11-3 and TRBJ1-3; D not certain. The sequencing input was PBMCs. This clonotype was obtained from a man aged 18 to 30 in good health and CMV-seronegative. Here the CDR3 DNA reads TGTGCCAGCAGCTCCCAGTCAGCTGGAAACACCATATATTTT. Its translation is CASSSQSAGNTIYF.